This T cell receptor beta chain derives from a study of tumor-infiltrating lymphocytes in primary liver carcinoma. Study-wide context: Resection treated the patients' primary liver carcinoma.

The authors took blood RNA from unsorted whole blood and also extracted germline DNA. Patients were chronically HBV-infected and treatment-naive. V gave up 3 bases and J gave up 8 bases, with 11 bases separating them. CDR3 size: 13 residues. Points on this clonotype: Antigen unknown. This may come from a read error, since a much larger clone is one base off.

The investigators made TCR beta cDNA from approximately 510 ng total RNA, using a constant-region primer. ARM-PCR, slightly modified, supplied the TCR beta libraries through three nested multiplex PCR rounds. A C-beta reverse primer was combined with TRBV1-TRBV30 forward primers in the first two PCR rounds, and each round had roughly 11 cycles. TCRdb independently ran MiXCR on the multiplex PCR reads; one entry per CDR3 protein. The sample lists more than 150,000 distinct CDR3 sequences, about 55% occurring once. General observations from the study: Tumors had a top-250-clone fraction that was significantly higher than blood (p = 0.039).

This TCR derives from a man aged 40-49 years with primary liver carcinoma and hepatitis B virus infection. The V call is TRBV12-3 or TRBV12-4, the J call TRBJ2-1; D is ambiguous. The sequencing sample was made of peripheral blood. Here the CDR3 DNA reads TGTGCCAGCAGTTTGCTTTTGTTGTATGAGCAGTTCTTC. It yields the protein CASSLLLLYEQFF.